The 32 T cell receptor beta chains reported below all come from one sample, sequenced in a study of blood T cell repertoires in COVID-19. The table came from immunoSEQ multiplex PCR; TCRdb's copy has only in-frame clones and leaves some out. The data hold tens of thousands of clones, with approximately 84% observed a single time. Sequencing was performed on peripheral blood. The receptors were sampled from a man aged 70 or older with COVID-19, enrolled during active disease.

A single count supports this clone. This sequence joins TRBV4-1 and TRBJ1-4; 7 bases are a match to TRBD1. V lost 1 base to trimming and J lost 5 bases; unmatched junction nucleotides: 10. Per germline, CDR1 MGHRA and CDR2 YSYEKL. The CDR3 extends over 17 amino acids. The CDR3 region has the DNA TGCGCCAGCAGCCAAGTCGAGGCAGGGGGTGGGAATGAAAAACTGTTTTTT. Its translation: CASSQVEAGGGNEKLFF.

J is TRBJ1-1 and V is TRBV6-5, with D perhaps matching TRBD1 (6 bases). The CDR3 sequence is 13 residues long. V dropped 5 bases and J dropped 4 bases, with 11 bases sitting between them. Germline values: CDR1 MNHEY, CDR2 SVGAGI. CDR3 coding DNA: TGTGCCAGCAGTACAGGGTTGGGCACTGAAGCTTTCTTT. Amino acids: CASSTGLGTEAFF.

The V call is TRBV19, the J call TRBJ2-3; 13 nucleotides match TRBD2. The length of the CDR3 is 17 residues. The junction had 7 bases not matched to a gene; V was cut back by 5 bases and J by 2 bases. Germline CDR1 and CDR2: LNHDA and SQIVND (reference sequence). The CDR3 reads CASSLRTSGRLTDTQYF. Written as DNA, the CDR3 is TGTGCCAGTAGTCTCAGGACTAGCGGGAGACTCACAGATACGCAGTATTTT. The full variable domain, completed using reference TRBV19 and TRBJ2-3, is DGGITQSPKYLFRKEGQNVTLSCEQNLNHDAMYWYRQDPGQGLRLIYYSQIVNDFQKGDIAEGYSVSREKKESFPLTVTSAQKNPTAFYLCASSLRTSGRLTDTQYFGPGTRLTVL.

V and J are TRBV3-1 (or the pseudogene TRBV3-2) and TRBJ2-7, with TRBD2 matching over 7 bases. Germline CDR1 is LGHDT and CDR2 is YNNKEL (reference sequence). J was trimmed by 6 bases and V by 4 bases; bases with no gene match: 15. The CDR3 loop spans 16 amino acids. The DNA of the CDR3 is TGTGCCAGCAGCCCCGTCGGGGGGAGTAGTACCGGCGAGCAGTACTTC. The encoded protein is CASSPVGGSSTGEQYF.

This rearrangement joins TRBV6-2 or TRBV6-3 to TRBJ2-3; 10 nucleotides align to TRBD2. V gave up 5 bases and J gave up 4 bases; unmatched junction bases: 3. This CDR3 contains 14 residues. The germline CDR1 and CDR2 sequences are MNHEY and SVGEGT. This chain's CDR3 is CASSSGGASDTQYF. Written as DNA, the CDR3 is TGTGCCAGCAGTAGCGGGGGGGCCTCAGATACGCAGTATTTT.

The chain is built from TRBV12-3 or TRBV12-4 and TRBJ1-1, with D hard to call. The CDR3 is made up of 12 amino acids. V lost 3 bases, J lost 7 bases, and 9 bases lay in between. The CDR3 sequence is CASSFKGGEAFF. The CDR3 DNA follows: TGTGCCAGCAGTTTCAAGGGAGGTGAAGCTTTCTTT.

This clone was seen more than once but under ten times. The chain recombines TRBV19 with TRBJ2-2; the match to TRBD2 covers 8 bases. This CDR3 is 16 amino acids long. V shed 7 bases and J 7 bases; nucleotides not matched to a gene: 14. In germline, CDR1 is LNHDA, CDR2 SQIVND (reference sequence). CDR3 nucleotides: TGTGCCAGTACCCTTTATAGCGGGGCCCGCGACGGGGAGCTGTTTTTT. Protein sequence: CASTLYSGARDGELFF.

The V call is TRBV5-4, the J call TRBJ2-6; D gene unclear. The ends were cut back, 3 bases at V and 0 bases at J, with 10 bases in the middle. CDR3 length: 16 residues. Germline CDR1 and CDR2: SGHNT and YYREEE (reference sequence). CDR3 bases: TGTGCCAGCAGCTCGCCCATGAGCTCTGGGGCCAACGTCCTGACTTTC. This codes for CASSSPMSSGANVLTF.

This chain connects TRBV28 to TRBJ1-2; D might be TRBD1 (6 bases). V shed 5 bases and J shed 8 bases, with 21 bases lying between them. The CDR3 has 15 amino acids. CDR1 MDHEN and CDR2 SYDVKM come from the germline V gene. The CDR3 bases are TGTGCCAGCAGTAACCAGGGGACGCCTAGGCAGGGCTACACCTTC. Translated: CASSNQGTPRQGYTF.

V usage is TRBV4-2 and J usage is TRBJ1-6; possible D gene TRBD1, 6 bases. This CDR3 has 18 amino acids. With 1 base removed from V and 0 bases from J, the gap between germline ends came to 13 bases. Germline V gene sequence: CDR1 LGHNA, CDR2 YNFKEQ. The DNA for the CDR3 is TGTGCCAGCAGCCAAGTCGACAGGTCTAGCTCCTATAATTCACCCCTCCACTTT. It translates to CASSQVDRSSSYNSPLHF.

This clone turned up a few times. The genes are TRBV6-5 and TRBJ1-6; 7 positions match TRBD1. The CDR3 contains 16 residues. The germline V gene encodes CDR1 MNHEY and CDR2 SVGAGI. The ends lost 0 bases at V and 10 bases at J; junction bases unmatched: 9. The CDR3 nucleotides read TGTGCCAGCAGTTACTCGGCGACAGGGCGGCGATCACCCCTCCACTTT. It specifies CASSYSATGRRSPLHF.

The V call is TRBV18, the J call TRBJ1-4; no clear D. Germline loops: CDR1 KGHSH, CDR2 LQKENI. This CDR3 has 12 residues. V lost 4 bases, J lost 5 bases, and 5 bases lay in between. The CDR3 region is CASSRGNEKLFF. In DNA, the CDR3 is TGTGCCAGCTCACGAGGCAATGAAAAACTGTTTTTT. Full variable domain (missing parts from reference TRBV18 and TRBJ1-4): NAGVMQNPRHLVRRRGQEARLRCSPMKGHSHVYWYRQLPEEGLKFMVYLQKENIIDESGMPKERFSAEFPKEGPSILRIQQVVRGDSAAYFCASSRGNEKLFFGSGTQLSVL.

The rearrangement links TRBV19 to TRBJ1-5; 10 bases fit TRBD1. The CDR3 spans 16 residues. Trimming cost V 3 bases and J 4 bases; bases outside gene matches: 6. Per germline, CDR1 LNHDA and CDR2 SQIVND (reference sequence). The CDR3 region is CASSMVQGQGNQPQHF. CDR3 bases: TGTGCCAGTAGTATGGTTCAGGGACAGGGGAATCAGCCCCAGCATTTT.

V usage is TRBV5-6 and J usage is TRBJ2-7; 9 positions agree with TRBD1. Germline loops: CDR1 SGHDT, CDR2 YYEEEE. Trimming removed 4 bases from V and 0 bases from J; junction bases left unmatched: 5. The CDR3 runs 15 residues. CDR3 in DNA: TGTGCCAGCAGCCGGACAGGGGTCTCCTCCTACGAGCAGTACTTC. Protein: CASSRTGVSSYEQYF.

The CDR3: CASSIPGQQETQYF. The CDR3 DNA reads as TGTGCCAGCAGCATTCCGGGACAGCAAGAGACCCAGTACTTC. V and J are TRBV3-1 (or the pseudogene TRBV3-2) and TRBJ2-5; 7 bases align to TRBD1. Losses at the gene ends were 5 bases for V and 2 bases for J; bases not matched to a gene: 5. This CDR3 contains 14 residues. Germline CDR1 and CDR2: LGHDT and YNNKEL (reference sequence).

This clone was counted a few times. CDR3 sequence reads: CASSFEGQGLASAFF. CDR3 DNA sequence: TGTGCCAGCAGCTTTGAGGGACAGGGGCTCGCCTCAGCTTTCTTT. V gene TRBV7-9 combines with J gene TRBJ1-1; 10 bases fit TRBD1. The CDR3 runs to 15 residues. V lost 3 bases and J lost 10; bases outside the gene matches: 11. The germline gives CDR1 SEHNR, CDR2 FQNEAQ (reference sequence).

The chain links TRBV19 to TRBJ1-3; D is ambiguous. V dropped 7 bases and J dropped 0 bases, with 10 bases sitting between them. From germline, CDR1 is LNHDA and CDR2 SQIVND (reference sequence). The CDR3 length is 14 residues. CDR3 DNA: TGTGCCAGTATTGACTATTCCTCTGGAAACACCATATATTTT. It yields the protein CASIDYSSGNTIYF.

The chain carries TRBV5-1 and TRBJ2-1, with 11 bases fitting TRBD1. The CDR3 has 15 amino acids. Trimming cost V 4 bases and J 5 bases; bases outside gene matches: 5. Germline CDR1 is SGHRS and CDR2 is YFSETQ. The chain's CDR3 is CASSRTGQGDNEQFF. CDR3 nucleotide sequence: TGCGCCAGCAGCCGAACGGGACAGGGGGACAATGAGCAGTTCTTC. Looking up the rest from reference TRBV5-1 and TRBJ2-1 gives the full variable domain: KAGVTQTPRYLIKTRGQQVTLSCSPISGHRSVSWYQQTPGQGLQFLFEYFSETQRNKGNFPGRFSGRQFSNSRSEMNVSTLELGDSALYLCASSRTGQGDNEQFFGPGTRLTVL.

The chain has TRBV7-2 and TRBJ2-4; the D is unclear. The CDR3 extends over 15 amino acids. From germline, CDR1 is SGHTA and CDR2 FQGNSA. V was pared by 5 bases and J by 0 bases, with 11 bases between. The CDR3 DNA follows: TGTGCCAGCAGCCCTATCCCGTTAGCCAAAAACATTCAGTACTTC. Its translation: CASSPIPLAKNIQYF. The variable domain in full, with the rest retrieved from reference TRBV7-2 and TRBJ2-4, is GAGVSQSPSNKVTEKGKDVELRCDPISGHTALYWYRQSLGQGLEFLIYFQGNSAPDKSGLPSDRFSAERTGGSVSTLTIQRTQQEDSAVYLCASSPIPLAKNIQYFGAGTRLSVL.

This clone was counted only a few times. The genes are TRBV19 and TRBJ1-1, with D uncertain. CDR1 and CDR2 from the germline V gene are LNHDA and SQIVND (reference sequence). The V and J ends lost 6 bases and 0 bases respectively, with 14 bases between them. This CDR3 spans 15 amino acids. In DNA, the CDR3 is TGTGCCAGTAGAACCCAGGAGGGTCTGAACACTGAAGCTTTCTTT. As protein: CASRTQEGLNTEAFF.

Only a few counts were recorded for this clone. The chain combines TRBV5-4 with TRBJ2-7; 9 bases agree with TRBD2. Germline V gives CDR1 SGHNT, CDR2 YYREEE (reference sequence). The CDR3 sequence is 16 residues long. V shed 4 bases, J shed 4 bases, and the junction held 12 bases outside the gene matches. Here the CDR3 reads CASSRGFSGGMYEQYF. In DNA, the CDR3 is TGTGCCAGCAGCCGAGGGTTTAGCGGGGGAATGTACGAGCAGTACTTC.

This sequence joins TRBV10-3 and TRBJ2-2, with TRBD1 matching 8 bases. V shed 4 bases, J shed 6 bases, and the junction held 4 bases outside the gene matches. This CDR3 spans 14 amino acids. Germline CDR1 ENHRY, CDR2 SYGVKD. Here the CDR3 reads CAISGQGWAGELFF. The CDR3 nucleotides are TGTGCCATCAGTGGACAGGGGTGGGCCGGGGAGCTGTTTTTT.

The chain couples TRBV7-3 to TRBJ1-1; D unclear. Trimming took 0 bases from V and 1 from J, leaving 3 bases between them. This CDR3 comprises 13 residues. The V gene's germline CDR1 is SGHTA and CDR2 FQGTGA. The CDR3 here is CASSLTRNTEAFF. Written as DNA, the CDR3 is TGTGCCAGCAGCTTAACCAGGAACACTGAAGCTTTCTTT. The full variable domain, rest sourced from reference TRBV7-3 and TRBJ1-1, is GAGVSQTPSNKVTEKGKYVELRCDPISGHTALYWYRQSLGQGPEFLIYFQGTGAADDSGLPNDRFFAVRPEGSVSTLKIQRTERGDSAVYLCASSLTRNTEAFFGQGTRLTVV.

This clone was observed a handful of times. The V and J genes are TRBV6-5 and TRBJ2-7; 11 bases map to TRBD2. V dropped 8 bases and J dropped 5; count of bases not matched to a gene: 8. The CDR3 length is 14 residues. The germline CDR1 and CDR2 sequences are MNHEY and SVGAGI. CDR3 loop: CASSKGLAADEQYF. The CDR3 nucleotides are TGTGCCAGCTCTAAGGGACTAGCGGCGGACGAGCAGTACTTC.

Written as DNA, the CDR3 is TGTGCCAGCAGTTTATCTAGCGGGGGTGTCAACGAGCAGTACTTC. This gives the protein CASSLSSGGVNEQYF. The rearrangement joins TRBV27 to TRBJ2-7; 9 bases are a match to TRBD2. This CDR3 region has 15 residues. Germline V gene lookup returns CDR1 MNHEY and CDR2 SMNVEV (reference sequence). The V segment lost 0 bases and the J segment 5 bases; nucleotides outside the gene matches: 5.

The CDR3 spells CASRVDRNTGELFF. For the CDR3, the DNA is TGTGCCAGCAGAGTAGACAGAAACACCGGGGAGCTGTTTTTT. The V gene is TRBV5-4, the J gene TRBJ2-2, with a tentative D call TRBD1 (5 bases). Trimming took off 5 bases at V and 2 bases at J, with 10 bases between the two ends. Germline-derived CDR1 and CDR2 are SGHNT and YYREEE (reference sequence). CDR3 length equals 14 residues.

The chain employs TRBV23-1 and TRBJ2-7; D not resolved. TRBV23-1 is given ORF status, its function remaining uncertain. The CDR3 is made up of 17 amino acids. With 2 bases removed from V and 7 bases from J, the gap between germline ends came to 24 bases. The CDR3 sequence: CASSQPYVSVLGGEQYF. The CDR3 DNA reads TGCGCCAGCAGTCAACCCTATGTCAGTGTGTTAGGCGGTGAGCAGTACTTC.

The V call is TRBV5-6, the J call TRBJ2-7; 9 nucleotides line up with TRBD1. Losses at the gene ends were 3 bases for V and 3 bases for J; bases not matched to a gene: 4. The CDR3 is 14 residues long. The germline V gene has CDR1 SGHDT and CDR2 YYEEEE. CDR3 coding DNA: TGTGCCAGCAGCTCGACAGGGGGGAGCTACGAGCAGTACTTC. Protein: CASSSTGGSYEQYF.

The rearrangement links TRBV5-4 to TRBJ2-3; TRBD2 matches 10 bases. V lost 4 bases, J lost 5 bases, and 7 bases stayed unmatched. Germline CDR1 SGHNT, CDR2 YYREEE (reference sequence). The CDR3 length is 15 residues. This chain's CDR3 is CASSLAGVDQDTQYF. The CDR3 nucleotides read TGTGCCAGCAGCCTAGCGGGGGTGGACCAAGATACGCAGTATTTT.

This chain connects TRBV28 to TRBJ1-5, with D uncertain. The CDR3 is made up of 13 amino acids. V dropped 6 bases and J dropped 3 bases, with 9 bases sitting between them. The germline CDR1 and CDR2 sequences are MDHEN and SYDVKM. The CDR3 DNA is TGTGCCAGCAGAAAGGAGATCAATCAGCCCCAGCATTTT. It codes for CASRKEINQPQHF.

V is TRBV4-2 and J is TRBJ2-1; 7 nucleotides agree with TRBD2. There are 18 residues in the CDR3. The germline V gene encodes CDR1 LGHNA and CDR2 YNFKEQ. Trimming cost V 0 bases and J 1 base; bases outside gene matches: 9. This chain's CDR3 is CASSQDNKGAGSYNEQFF. The CDR3 coding sequence is TGTGCCAGCAGCCAAGATAATAAAGGAGCGGGGTCCTACAATGAGCAGTTCTTC.

V gene TRBV7-9 combines with J gene TRBJ1-3; D is unresolved. Trimming cost V 3 bases and J 3 bases, with 9 bases left between them. The CDR3 has 14 amino acids. CDR1 and CDR2 (germline): SEHNR, FQNEAQ (reference sequence). This CDR3 reads CASSFTGFGNTIYF. CDR3 bases: TGTGCCAGCAGCTTTACGGGTTTTGGAAACACCATATATTTT.